Sequencing of this T cell receptor (beta chain) was carried out in a study of blood T cell repertoires in COVID-19. Overall study context: The analysed material was cDNA or gDNA that came from T cells, B-cell-depleted T cells, or PBMCs.

Authors' analysis steps: By means of reference gene primer amplification, nucleated cell counts were estimated. Sequencing was performed with immunoSEQ multiplex PCR; in TCRdb, only in-frame clones are kept and a portion is missing. V and J calls and clone size are given by that table; D and trimming were obtained from the DNA. The data show over 400,000 clones, 80% to 90% seen once. The CDR3 has 12 amino acids. CDR1 is LNHNV, CDR2 YYDKDF, per germline (reference sequence). V was pared by 5 bases and J by 4 bases, with 9 bases between. Source material: peripheral blood. The V gene is TRBV15, the J gene TRBJ2-7; weak D call: TRBD1 (6 bases). This TCR was recovered from a human donor in a cohort sampled during active COVID-19. CDR3 region: CATSGTGYEQYF. CDR3 coding DNA: TGTGCCACCAGCGGAACAGGGTACGAGCAGTACTTC.